This T cell receptor beta chain came from a study of cytomegalovirus exposure and HLA in healthy donors. Vbeta (60) and Jbeta (13) primers were used in the PCR. Some clones are missing from TCRdb's copy, which holds only in-frame ones; the method was immunoSEQ multiplex PCR. This table holds about 98,000 clones, around 80% found once. The germline CDR1 and CDR2 sequences are MNHNS and SASEGT. The CDR3 runs 13 residues. V was pared by 6 bases and J by 5 bases, with 5 bases of the junction left unmatched. The V gene is TRBV6-1, the J gene TRBJ1-1; the match to TRBD1 covers 8 bases. This TCR derives from a middle-aged man in good health and CMV-seronegative. Sequencing was performed on PBMCs. The CDR3 DNA is TGTGCCAGCAGCGTTGGACAGGGAACTGAAGCTTTCTTT. Translated: CASSVGQGTEAFF.